The clone carrying this T cell receptor beta chain was seen only once. TCRdb's copy holds only in-frame clones and misses some; the assay was immunoSEQ multiplex PCR. The sample carries about 120,000 clones, 90% recorded once. This sample was taken from a study of T cell clones after liver transplantation. CDR1 and CDR2 (germline): LNHDA, SQIVND (reference sequence). The CDR3 extends over 15 amino acids. V lost 6 bases and J lost 0, with 12 bases in between. This TCR derives from a human patient who received a liver transplant. Some T cells may be provided by the graft donor. This rearrangement joins TRBV19 to TRBJ1-5, with D possibly being TRBD1 (5 bases). Material: CD4+ T cells from blood, obtained 12 months after liver transplant. CDR3 coding DNA: TGTGCCAGTAGCCGGGGGAGTAATAGCAATCAGCCCCAGCATTTT. It is translated as CASSRGSNSNQPQHF.